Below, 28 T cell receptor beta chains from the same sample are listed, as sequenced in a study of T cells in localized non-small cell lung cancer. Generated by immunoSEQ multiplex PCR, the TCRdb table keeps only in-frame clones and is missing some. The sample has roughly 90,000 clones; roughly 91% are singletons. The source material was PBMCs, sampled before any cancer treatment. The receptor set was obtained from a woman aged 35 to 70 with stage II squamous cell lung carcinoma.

Here the CDR3 reads CAWTLAGSFSYEQYF. CDR3 DNA: TGTGCCTGGACTCTAGCGGGGTCCTTTTCCTACGAGCAGTACTTC. This rearrangement joins TRBV30 to TRBJ2-7, with 9 bases matching TRBD2. Germline assignment: CDR1 GTSNPN and CDR2 SVGIG (reference sequence). With 4 bases clipped from V and 1 base from J, the junction kept 8 bases outside the gene matches. CDR3 length equals 15 residues.

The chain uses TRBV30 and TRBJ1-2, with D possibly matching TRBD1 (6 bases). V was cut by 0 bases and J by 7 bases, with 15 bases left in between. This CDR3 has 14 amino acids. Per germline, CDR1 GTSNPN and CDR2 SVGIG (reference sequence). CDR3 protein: CAWSVTSGGLGYTF. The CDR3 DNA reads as TGTGCCTGGAGTGTTACGTCCGGGGGCCTTGGCTACACCTTC. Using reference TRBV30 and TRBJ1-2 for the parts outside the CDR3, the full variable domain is SQTIHQWPATLVQPVGSPLSLECTVEGTSNPNLYWYRQAAGRGLQLLFYSVGIGQISSEVPQNLSASRPQDRQFILSSKKLLLSDSGFYLCAWSVTSGGLGYTFGSGTRLTVV.

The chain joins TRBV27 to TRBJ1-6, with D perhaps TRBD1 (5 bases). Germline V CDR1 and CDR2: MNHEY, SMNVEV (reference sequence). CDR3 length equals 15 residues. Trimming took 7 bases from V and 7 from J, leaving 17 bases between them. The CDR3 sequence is CASKSQGLGNSPLHF. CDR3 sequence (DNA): TGTGCCAGCAAATCCCAGGGACTCGGGAATTCACCCCTCCACTTT.

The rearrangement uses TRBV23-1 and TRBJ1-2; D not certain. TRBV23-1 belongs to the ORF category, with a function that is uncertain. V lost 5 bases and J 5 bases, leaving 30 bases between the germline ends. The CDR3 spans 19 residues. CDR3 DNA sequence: TGCGCCAGCAGTAGGCACCGCAGTCTCAGAGCGCTCCCTAGGTATGGCTACACCTTC. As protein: CASSRHRSLRALPRYGYTF.

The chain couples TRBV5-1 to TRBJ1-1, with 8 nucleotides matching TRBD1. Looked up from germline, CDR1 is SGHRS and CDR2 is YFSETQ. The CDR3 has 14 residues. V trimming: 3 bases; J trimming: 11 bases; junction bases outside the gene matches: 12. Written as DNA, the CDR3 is TGCGCCAGCAGCTCCCTGGCCCAGGGGGCCGGGGCTTTCTTT. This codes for CASSSLAQGAGAFF.

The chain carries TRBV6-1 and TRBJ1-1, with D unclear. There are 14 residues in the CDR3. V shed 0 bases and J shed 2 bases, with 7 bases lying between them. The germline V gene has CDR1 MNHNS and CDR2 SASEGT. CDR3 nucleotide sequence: TGTGCCAGCAGTGAAGCTCCGATTAACACTGAAGCTTTCTTT. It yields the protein CASSEAPINTEAFF.

The CDR3 DNA is TGTGCCAGTAGTAGTTTAAGGAACTATGGCTACACCTTC. Its protein product is CASSSLRNYGYTF. The V gene is TRBV19, the J gene TRBJ1-2; D is ambiguous. Germline V gene sequence: CDR1 LNHDA, CDR2 SQIVND (reference sequence). This CDR3 is built from 13 residues. V was pared by 4 bases and J by 2 bases, with 8 bases between.

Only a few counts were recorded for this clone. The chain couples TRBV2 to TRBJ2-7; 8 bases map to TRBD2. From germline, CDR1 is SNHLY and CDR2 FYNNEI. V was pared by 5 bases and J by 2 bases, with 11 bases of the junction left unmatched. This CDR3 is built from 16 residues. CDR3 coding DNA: TGTGCCAGCAGTCGACTTGGGGGAGCGGGGGCCTACGAGCAGTACTTC. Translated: CASSRLGGAGAYEQYF.

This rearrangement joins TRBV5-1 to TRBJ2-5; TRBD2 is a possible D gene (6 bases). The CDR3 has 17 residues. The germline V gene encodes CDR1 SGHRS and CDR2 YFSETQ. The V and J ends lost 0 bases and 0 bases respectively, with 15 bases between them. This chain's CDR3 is CASSLALFGDYQETQYF. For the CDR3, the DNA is TGCGCCAGCAGCTTGGCCCTGTTCGGGGACTACCAAGAGACCCAGTACTTC.

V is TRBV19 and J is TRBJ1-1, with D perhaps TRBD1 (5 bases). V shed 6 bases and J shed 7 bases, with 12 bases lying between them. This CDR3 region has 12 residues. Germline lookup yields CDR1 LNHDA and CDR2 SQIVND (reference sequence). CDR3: CASRSRQSEAFF. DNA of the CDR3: TGTGCCAGTAGATCCCGACAGAGTGAAGCTTTCTTT.

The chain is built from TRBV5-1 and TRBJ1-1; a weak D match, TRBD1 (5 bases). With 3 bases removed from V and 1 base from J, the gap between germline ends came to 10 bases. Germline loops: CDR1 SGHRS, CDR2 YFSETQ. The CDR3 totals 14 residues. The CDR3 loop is CASSYNTGNTEAFF. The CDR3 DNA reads TGCGCCAGCAGCTATAATACAGGGAACACTGAAGCTTTCTTT. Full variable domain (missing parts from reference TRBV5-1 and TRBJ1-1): KAGVTQTPRYLIKTRGQQVTLSCSPISGHRSVSWYQQTPGQGLQFLFEYFSETQRNKGNFPGRFSGRQFSNSRSEMNVSTLELGDSALYLCASSYNTGNTEAFFGQGTRLTVV.

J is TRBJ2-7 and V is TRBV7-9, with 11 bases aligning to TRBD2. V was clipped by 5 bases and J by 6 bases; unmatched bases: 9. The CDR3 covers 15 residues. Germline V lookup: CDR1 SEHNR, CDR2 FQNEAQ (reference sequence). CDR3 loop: CASSRQTSGSGEQYF. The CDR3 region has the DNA TGTGCCAGCAGCCGCCAAACTAGCGGGAGTGGCGAGCAGTACTTC.

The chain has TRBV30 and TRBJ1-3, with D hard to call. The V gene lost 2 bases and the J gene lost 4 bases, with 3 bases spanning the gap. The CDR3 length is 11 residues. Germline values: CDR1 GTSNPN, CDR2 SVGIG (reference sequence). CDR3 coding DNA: TGTGCCTGGAGTCCCGGAAACACCATATATTTT. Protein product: CAWSPGNTIYF.

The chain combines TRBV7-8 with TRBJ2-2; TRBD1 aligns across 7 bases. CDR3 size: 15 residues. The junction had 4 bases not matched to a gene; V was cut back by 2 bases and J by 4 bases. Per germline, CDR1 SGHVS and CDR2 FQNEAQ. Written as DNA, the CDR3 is TGTGCCAGCAGCTTACGAGACAGGGTCACCGGGGAGCTGTTTTTT. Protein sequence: CASSLRDRVTGELFF.

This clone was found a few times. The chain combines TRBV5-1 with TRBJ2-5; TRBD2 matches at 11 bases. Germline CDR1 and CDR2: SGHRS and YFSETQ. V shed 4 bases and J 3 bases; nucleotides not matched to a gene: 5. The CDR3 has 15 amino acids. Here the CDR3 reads CASSRGTSGKETQYF. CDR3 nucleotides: TGCGCCAGCAGCCGAGGGACTAGCGGAAAAGAGACCCAGTACTTC.

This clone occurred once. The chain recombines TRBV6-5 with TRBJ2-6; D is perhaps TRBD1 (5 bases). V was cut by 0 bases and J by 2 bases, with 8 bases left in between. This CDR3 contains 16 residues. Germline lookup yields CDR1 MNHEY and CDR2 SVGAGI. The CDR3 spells CASSYSGPPGANVLTF. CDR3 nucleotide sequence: TGTGCCAGCAGTTACTCGGGGCCCCCTGGGGCCAACGTCCTGACTTTC.

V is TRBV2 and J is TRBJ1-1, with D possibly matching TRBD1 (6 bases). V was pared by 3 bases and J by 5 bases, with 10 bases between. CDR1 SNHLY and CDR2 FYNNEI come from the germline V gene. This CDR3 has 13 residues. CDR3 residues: CASSDMRGTEAFF. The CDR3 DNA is TGTGCCAGCAGTGATATGAGGGGGACTGAAGCTTTCTTT.

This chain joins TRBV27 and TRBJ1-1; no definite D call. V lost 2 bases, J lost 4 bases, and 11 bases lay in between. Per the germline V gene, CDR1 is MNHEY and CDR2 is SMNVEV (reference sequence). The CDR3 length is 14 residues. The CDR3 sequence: CASSLRRGGTEAFF. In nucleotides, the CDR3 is TGTGCCAGCAGTTTAAGGCGGGGAGGCACTGAAGCTTTCTTT.

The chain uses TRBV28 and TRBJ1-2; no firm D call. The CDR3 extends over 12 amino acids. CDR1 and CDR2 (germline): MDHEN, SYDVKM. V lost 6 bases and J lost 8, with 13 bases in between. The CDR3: CASSPDVFGYTF. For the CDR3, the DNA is TGTGCCAGCAGCCCGGATGTTTTCGGCTACACCTTC.

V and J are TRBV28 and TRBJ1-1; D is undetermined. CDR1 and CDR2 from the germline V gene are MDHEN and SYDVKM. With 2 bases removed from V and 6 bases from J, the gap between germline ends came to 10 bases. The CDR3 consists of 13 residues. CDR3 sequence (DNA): TGTGCCAGCAGTTTAGGGTGGCAGGCTGAAGCTTTCTTT. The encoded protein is CASSLGWQAEAFF.

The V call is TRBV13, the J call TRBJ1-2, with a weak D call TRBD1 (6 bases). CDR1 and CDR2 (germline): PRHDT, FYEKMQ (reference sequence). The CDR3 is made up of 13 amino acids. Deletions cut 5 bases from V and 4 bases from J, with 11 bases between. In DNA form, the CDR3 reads TGTGCCAGCAGCCCCGGGACAAGCTATGGCTACACCTTC. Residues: CASSPGTSYGYTF.

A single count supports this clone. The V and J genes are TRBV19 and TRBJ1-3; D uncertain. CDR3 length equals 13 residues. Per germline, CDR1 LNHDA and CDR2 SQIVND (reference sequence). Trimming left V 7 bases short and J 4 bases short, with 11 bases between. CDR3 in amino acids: CASISGSGNTIYF. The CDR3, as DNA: TGTGCCAGTATATCGGGGTCAGGAAACACCATATATTTT.

Here the CDR3 reads CASSLRTAQANYGYTF. The CDR3 DNA is TGTGCCAGTAGTCTTCGGACAGCTCAAGCTAACTATGGCTACACCTTC. The chain is built from TRBV19 and TRBJ1-2; D is perhaps TRBD1 (6 bases). V lost 5 bases and J 0 bases, leaving 16 bases between the germline ends. Germline V gives CDR1 LNHDA, CDR2 SQIVND (reference sequence). The CDR3 runs 16 residues.

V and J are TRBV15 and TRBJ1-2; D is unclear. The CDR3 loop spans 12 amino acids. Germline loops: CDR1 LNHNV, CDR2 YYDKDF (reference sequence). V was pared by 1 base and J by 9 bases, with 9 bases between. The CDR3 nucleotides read TGTGCCACCAGCAGAGGCCCAGTAAGCTACACCTTC. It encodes CATSRGPVSYTF. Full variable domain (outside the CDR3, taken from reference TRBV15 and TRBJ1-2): DAMVIQNPRYQVTQFGKPVTLSCSQTLNHNVMYWYQQKSSQAPKLLFHYYDKDFNNEADTPDNFQSRRPNTSFCFLDIRSPGLGDTAMYLCATSRGPVSYTFGSGTRLTVV.

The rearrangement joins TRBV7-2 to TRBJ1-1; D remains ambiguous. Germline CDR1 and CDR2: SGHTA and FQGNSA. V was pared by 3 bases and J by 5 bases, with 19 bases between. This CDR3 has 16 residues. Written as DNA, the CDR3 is TGTGCCAGCAGCTTCGCCCTGACCCAGGCGGGGACTGAAGCTTTCTTT. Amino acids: CASSFALTQAGTEAFF.

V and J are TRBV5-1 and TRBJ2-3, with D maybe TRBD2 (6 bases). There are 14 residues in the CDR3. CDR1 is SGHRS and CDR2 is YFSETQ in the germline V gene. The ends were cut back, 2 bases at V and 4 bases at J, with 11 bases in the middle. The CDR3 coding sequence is TGCGCCAGCAGCTTATCTCCGGGGGCAGATACGCAGTATTTT. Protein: CASSLSPGADTQYF.

DNA of the CDR3: TGTGCCAGTAGTATAGGTAGAAGGCTTTACAATGAGCAGTTCTTC. Protein sequence: CASSIGRRLYNEQFF. V usage is TRBV19 and J usage is TRBJ2-1; no clear D. Germline V gene sequence: CDR1 LNHDA, CDR2 SQIVND (reference sequence). The CDR3 loop spans 15 amino acids. The V and J ends lost 1 base and 4 bases respectively, with 11 bases between them.

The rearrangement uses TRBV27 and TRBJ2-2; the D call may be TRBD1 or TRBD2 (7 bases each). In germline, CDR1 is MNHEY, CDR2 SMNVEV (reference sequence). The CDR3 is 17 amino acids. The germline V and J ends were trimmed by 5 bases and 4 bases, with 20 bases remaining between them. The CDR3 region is CASSPGGQFRSTGELFF. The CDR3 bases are TGTGCCAGCAGTCCGGGGGGACAGTTCCGCTCCACCGGGGAGCTGTTTTTT.